This T cell receptor beta chain was obtained from a study of control samples from healthy donors and cancer patients. The method was immunoSEQ multiplex PCR; TCRdb's version includes in-frame clones alone and lacks a portion of them. The sample lists about 140,000 clones, 91% occurring once. The sequence was collected from a man aged 18-30 years in good health. The sample was blood.

The CDR3 DNA follows: TGTGCCAGCAGACCCTCTCTAGGAGCAGTTTACGAGCAGTACTTC. Protein product: CASRPSLGAVYEQYF. The V call is TRBV6-5, the J call TRBJ2-7; D uncertain. Trimming cost V 6 bases and J 4 bases, with 19 bases left between them. The CDR3 is 15 residues long. The V gene's germline CDR1 is MNHEY and CDR2 SVGAGI.